These 8 T cell receptor beta chains were sequenced from one sample in a study of CD8 T cells in Susac syndrome. With random hexamers, reverse transcription was performed on roughly 0.5 to 1 ug of RNA. TCRdb re-called the immunoSEQ multiplex PCR reads with MiXCR, one entry per CDR3 protein. Of about 190,000 distinct CDR3 sequences listed, nearly 97% are singletons. Sequences were obtained from CD4+ T cells from PBMCs. All receptors come from a human donor with Susac syndrome.

This chain joins TRBV30 and TRBJ2-5, with 9 bases fitting TRBD1. Germline CDR1 GTSNPN, CDR2 SVGIG (reference sequence). V gave up 3 bases and J gave up 7 bases; unmatched junction bases: 12. The CDR3 is made up of 15 amino acids. Here the CDR3 reads CAWRGQGVQSGTQYF. Written as DNA, the CDR3 is TGTGCCTGGAGGGGACAGGGAGTTCAGTCCGGGACCCAGTACTTC.

V usage is TRBV18 and J usage is TRBJ1-4; D not certain. This CDR3 is 14 amino acids long. Trimming stripped 3 bases from V and 8 bases from J, with 13 bases between. In germline, CDR1 is KGHSH, CDR2 LQKENI. The CDR3 sequence is CASSPPVTREKLFF. DNA for the CDR3: TGTGCCAGCTCACCCCCGGTTACTAGGGAAAAACTGTTTTTT.

The chain combines TRBV29-1 with TRBJ1-2, with 7 bases aligning to TRBD1. The length of the CDR3 is 10 residues. Germline trimming cut 3 bases from V and 13 bases from J; bases unmatched to any gene: 5. From germline, CDR1 is SQVTM and CDR2 ANQGSEA. The CDR3 is CSVDGGQPTF. The CDR3 bases are TGCAGCGTTGATGGGGGACAGCCCACCTTC.

This chain connects TRBV5-1 to TRBJ1-2; D gene ambiguous. CDR3 length: 12 amino acids. With 4 bases removed from V and 5 bases from J, the gap between germline ends came to 9 bases. Germline CDR1 reads SGHRS; CDR2 reads YFSETQ. The CDR3 loop is CASSRRDYGYTF. CDR3 sequence (DNA): TGCGCCAGCAGCCGGCGGGATTATGGCTACACCTTC.

This sequence joins TRBV20-1 and TRBJ2-3; TRBD2 might be the D (5 bases). The germline CDR1 and CDR2 sequences are DFQATT and SNEGSKA (reference sequence). The CDR3 totals 15 residues. The ends were cut back, 0 bases at V and 6 bases at J, with 16 bases in the middle. CDR3 nucleotides: TGCAGTGCTAGAGATCTCCTAGCTCGGTATGATACGCAGTATTTT. Translation: CSARDLLARYDTQYF.

This clonotype has just one count. This chain joins TRBV5-1 and TRBJ2-1; D remains ambiguous. Trimming stripped 0 bases from V and 2 bases from J, with 9 bases between. Germline lookup yields CDR1 SGHRS and CDR2 YFSETQ. The CDR3 spans 15 residues. The DNA of the CDR3 is TGCGCCAGCAGCTTGGACGGCCAAACCTACAATGAGCAGTTCTTC. Encoded protein: CASSLDGQTYNEQFF.

V and J are TRBV5-1 and TRBJ1-2; D unresolved. Trimming took 0 bases from V and 3 from J, leaving 9 bases between them. The CDR3 extends over 14 amino acids. The V gene's germline CDR1 is SGHRS and CDR2 YFSETQ. DNA of the CDR3: TGCGCCAGCAGCTTGGGGGCAGTGGACTATGGCTACACCTTC. It specifies CASSLGAVDYGYTF.

Turning to this clonotype: A junction end diverges from the germline sequence, so it may reflect a read error. The genes are TRBV6-5 and TRBJ1-3, with D possibly matching TRBD1 (6 bases). In germline, CDR1 is MNHEY, CDR2 SVGAGI. This CDR3 region has 15 residues. CDR3 nucleotide sequence: TGTGCCAGCAGTCCAACTCAGGGACAAGGGTTCCCGCGGGATTTT. It codes for CASSPTQGQGFPRDF.